These T cell receptor beta chains were read from a single sample in a study of shared clonotypes between healthy human individuals. Clones were read by immunoSEQ multiplex PCR, and TCRdb kept only the in-frame ones, dropping some. The table lists about a million clones, around 74% of them singletons. The sequenced sample was memory CD4+ T cells sorted from blood. Source of these receptors: a man aged 18 to 29 in good health. Each CDR3 is given with its conserved first and last residue. Each record gives: CDR3 length, clone size, D gene, V gene, J gene, CDR3 protein, CDR3 DNA. A D gene is named only where the DNA matches it firmly. Where a row states a size, it is once, few, many or the class of an expanded clone; other rows omit it.

>15|-|-|TRBV28|TRBJ2-3
CASPPLHGRTDTQYF
TGTGCCAGTCCACCCCTCCACGGGCGGACAGATACGCAGTATTTT
>11|-|-|TRBV6-1|TRBJ2-5
CASSEGVSQYF
TGTGCCAGCAGTGAAGGGGTTTCCCAGTACTTC
>16|-|-|TRBV19|TRBJ1-5
CASSVAGTRSNQPQHF
TGTGCCAGTAGTGTTGCCGGGACACGTAGCAATCAGCCCCAGCATTTT
>15|-|-|TRBV6-1|TRBJ2-7
CASSADGPGSYEQYF
TGTGCCAGCAGTGCCGACGGACCAGGGTCTTACGAGCAGTACTTC
>15|-|-|TRBV19|TRBJ1-5
CASSPTGQRVQPQHF
TGTGCCAGTAGCCCTACTGGGCAGAGGGTCCAGCCCCAGCATTTT
>15|-|-|TRBV5-4|TRBJ2-2
CASSAGHTNTGELFF
TGTGCCAGCAGCGCGGGACATACCAACACCGGGGAGCTGTTTTTT
>15|-|TRBD1|TRBV29-1|TRBJ2-7
CSVEDRGQSSYEQYF
TGCAGCGTTGAAGATAGGGGACAGAGCTCCTACGAGCAGTACTTC
>16|few|-|TRBV19|TRBJ1-2
CASSSPGPPMLYGYTF
TGTGCCAGTAGTTCACCGGGACCGCCGATGCTCTATGGCTACACCTTC
>14|-|-|TRBV30|TRBJ2-3
CAWTPGQHTDTQYF
TGTGCCTGGACCCCGGGACAACACACAGATACGCAGTATTTT
>13|-|-|TRBV13|TRBJ1-1
CASSLDPNTEAFF
TGTGCCAGCAGCTTAGATCCAAACACTGAAGCTTTCTTT
>15|-|TRBD2|TRBV4-2|TRBJ2-2
CASSPRSGGAGELFF
TGTGCCAGCAGCCCTCGAAGCGGGGGGGCCGGGGAGCTGTTTTTT
>14|-|TRBD1|TRBV7-2|TRBJ2-7
CASSFGTGASEQYF
TGTGCCAGCAGCTTCGGGACAGGGGCGTCCGAGCAGTACTTC
>15|-|-|TRBV6-5|TRBJ2-5
CASSYSEGRPATQYF
TGTGCCAGCAGTTACTCGGAAGGGAGGCCCGCGACCCAGTACTTC
>13|many|-|TRBV28|TRBJ1-6
CASSFPGGSPLHF
TGTGCCAGCAGTTTCCCAGGCGGTTCACCCCTCCACTTT
>15|-|TRBD1|TRBV7-2|TRBJ1-2
CASSTPTGKDYGYTF
TGTGCCAGCAGCACCCCGACAGGGAAGGACTATGGCTACACCTTC
>12|-|-|TRBV6-1|TRBJ2-2
CASSDLVKELFF
TGTGCCAGCAGTGACCTAGTGAAGGAGCTGTTTTTT
>14|-|-|TRBV28|TRBJ1-2
CASSLSLTAYGYTF
TGTGCCAGCAGTTTATCCCTGACAGCCTATGGCTACACCTTC
>12|-|TRBD1|TRBV30|TRBJ2-7
CAWSTGGHEQYF
TGTGCCTGGTCGACAGGGGGCCACGAGCAGTACTTC
>15|few|-|TRBV19|TRBJ2-1
CASSITHITYNEQFF
TGTGCCAGTAGTATTACCCATATCACTTACAATGAGCAGTTCTTC
>14|-|TRBD2|TRBV6-5|TRBJ2-3
CASSLAGVADTQYF
TGTGCCAGCAGCCTAGCGGGAGTGGCAGATACGCAGTATTTT
>14|-|-|TRBV6-5|TRBJ1-1
CASSSSTGFTEAFF
TGTGCCAGCAGTTCAAGCACGGGGTTCACTGAAGCTTTCTTT
>13|-|-|TRBV19|TRBJ2-2
CASSLIESQGLFF
TGTGCCAGTAGCCTTATAGAGAGCCAGGGGCTGTTTTTT
>14|once|-|TRBV9|TRBJ2-2
CASSPRGAGGELFF
TGTGCCAGCAGCCCCCGGGGGGCGGGCGGGGAGCTGTTTTTT
>15|-|TRBD2|TRBV5-1|TRBJ2-5
CASSLTSGRGETQYF
TGCGCCAGCAGCCTGACTAGCGGGAGAGGAGAGACCCAGTACTTC
>14|-|-|TRBV19|TRBJ1-5
CATDTGASNQPQHF
TGTGCCACCGATACAGGTGCCAGCAATCAGCCCCAGCATTTT
>16|-|-|TRBV19|TRBJ1-4
CASSPETAYINEKLFF
TGTGCCAGTAGTCCTGAGACAGCCTATATTAATGAAAAACTGTTTTTT
>11|few|-|TRBV30|TRBJ1-2
CAWSTAYGYTF
TGTGCCTGGAGCACAGCTTATGGCTACACCTTC
>13|many|TRBD2|TRBV5-1|TRBJ2-5
CASSLAGGETQYF
TGCGCCAGCAGCTTGGCCGGGGGGGAGACCCAGTACTTC
>16|-|-|TRBV5-4|TRBJ1-2
CASSLGGTFDYYGYTF
TGTGCCAGCAGCTTGGGAGGGACGTTCGATTACTATGGCTACACCTTC
>14|few|TRBD2|TRBV6-1|TRBJ2-7
CASVVISGIYEQYF
TGTGCCAGCGTAGTGATTAGCGGGATCTACGAGCAGTACTTC
>17|-|-|TRBV12-1|TRBJ1-2
CASSFKGSNLSLYGYTF
TGTGCCAGCAGCTTTAAGGGGTCTAACTTATCCCTCTATGGCTACACCTTC
>14|-|-|TRBV19|TRBJ2-1
CATSTRPGYNEQFF
TGTGCCACCTCGACCCGGCCGGGCTACAATGAGCAGTTCTTC
>13|-|TRBD1|TRBV7-2|TRBJ1-2
CASRGDSNYGYTF
TGTGCCAGCAGAGGGGACAGTAACTATGGCTACACCTTC
>13|-|-|TRBV30|TRBJ1-2
CAWRSRAKDGYTF
TGTGCCTGGAGAAGCAGGGCAAAGGATGGCTACACCTTC
>12|-|-|TRBV10-3|TRBJ2-5
CAIMGDQETQYF
TGTGCCATCATGGGGGATCAAGAGACCCAGTACTTC
>15|-|-|TRBV11-2|TRBJ2-2
CASSLRGVNTGELFF
TGTGCCAGCAGCTTACGAGGGGTGAACACCGGGGAGCTGTTTTTT
>13|-|-|TRBV7-8|TRBJ1-2
CASSAYHRDGYTF
TGTGCCAGCAGCGCCTATCACAGGGACGGCTACACCTTC